This T cell receptor (beta chain) was captured in a study of T-cell reconstitution after alpha-beta-depleted transplantation in children. The length of the CDR3 is 13 residues. V lost 4 bases to trimming and J lost 5 bases, with 10 bases between them. The germline V gene encodes CDR1 SGHRS and CDR2 YFSETQ. Many counts were recorded for this clonotype. What it recognizes is unknown. Construction of the TCRbeta library involved unique molecular identifiers. TCRdb re-analysed the PCR reads in MiXCR, keeping a single row per CDR3 protein. The sample holds about 6,500 distinct CDR3 sequences, over 8.5% seen once. Study-wide results and caveats: Newly produced T cells mostly accounted for T-cell counts and diversity one year post-transplant.

The sequenced sample was PBMCs, mostly from graft donor cells, obtained 180 days after TCRalphabeta/CD19-depleted stem cell transplant. The gene calls are TRBV5-1 and TRBJ2-1; a possible D gene is TRBD2 (5 bases). The clonotype was recovered from a child younger than two who had a stem cell transplant for acute myeloid leukemia, so the T cells may come from the graft donor. The CDR3 DNA sequence: TGCGCCAGCAGCCTCGGGCGGGACAATGAGCAGTTCTTC. Translating gives CASSLGRDNEQFF.